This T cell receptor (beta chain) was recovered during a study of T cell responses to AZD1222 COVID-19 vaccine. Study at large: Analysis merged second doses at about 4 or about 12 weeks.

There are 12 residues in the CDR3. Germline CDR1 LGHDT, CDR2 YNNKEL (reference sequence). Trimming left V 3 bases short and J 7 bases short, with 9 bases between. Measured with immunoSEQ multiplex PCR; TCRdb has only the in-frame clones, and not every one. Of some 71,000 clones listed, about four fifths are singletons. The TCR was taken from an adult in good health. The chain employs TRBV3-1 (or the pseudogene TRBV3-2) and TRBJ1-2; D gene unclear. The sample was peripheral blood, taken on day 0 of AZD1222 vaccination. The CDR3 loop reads CASSHPVGGYTF. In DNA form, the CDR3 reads TGTGCCAGCAGCCATCCGGTAGGTGGCTACACCTTC.